Below are 11 T cell receptor beta chains sequenced from a single sample in a study of T cells in Graves' hyperthyroidism and ophthalmopathy. RNA transcripts served as the template for amplifying TCR beta CDR3 regions. The TCR CDR3 first-round RT-PCR relied on the HTBI primer set. TCRdb analysed the multiplex PCR reads with MiXCR anew, one entry per CDR3 protein. Of fewer than 750,000 distinct CDR3 sequences in the sample, under 60% were seen once. Sequencing was performed on peripheral blood or thyroid tissue (not recorded which). These receptors came from a woman aged 18 to 35 with Graves' hyperthyroidism.

This chain connects TRBV10-3 to TRBJ1-2, with 7 bases fitting TRBD1. The germline CDR1 and CDR2 sequences are ENHRY and SYGVKD. V dropped 11 bases and J dropped 5; count of bases not matched to a gene: 5. The CDR3 extends over 11 amino acids. The CDR3 bases are TGTGCCGTGACAGGGAGGTATGGCTACACCTTC. It encodes CAVTGRYGYTF.

This clonotype was picked up many times. The chain joins TRBV19 to TRBJ2-7; the match to TRBD2 covers 11 bases. Germline CDR1 LNHDA, CDR2 SQIVND (reference sequence). Trimming cost V 5 bases and J 2 bases; bases outside gene matches: 8. The CDR3 spans 16 residues. In DNA form, the CDR3 reads TGTGCCAGTAGTTCTCCGGGACTAGCGGACACCTACGAGCAGTACTTC. Protein: CASSSPGLADTYEQYF.

To note about this clonotype: The germline gene is not matched at one end of the junction; a read error may be the cause. The J gene is TRBJ2-6, the V gene TRBV2, with D perhaps TRBD2 (5 bases). The germline V gene has CDR1 SNHLY and CDR2 FYNNEI. This CDR3 region has 11 residues. CDR3 sequence reads: CASSFGETEAF. Written as DNA, the CDR3 is TGTGCCAGCAGCTTCGGGGAGACTGAAGCTTTC.

CDR3 nucleotides: TGCAGTGCACCTAAAGGGCTAGCGGGAGTGGGCACCATATATTTT. It yields the protein CSAPKGLAGVGTIYF. The V call is TRBV20-1, the J call TRBJ1-3; D gene unclear. The CDR3 is made up of 15 amino acids. The V gene's germline CDR1 is DFQATT and CDR2 SNEGSKA (reference sequence). The V end lost 6 bases, the J end lost 9 bases, and 24 bases lay between the germline ends.

This clonotype showed up many times. The J gene is TRBJ2-5, the V gene TRBV19; 11 bases are a match to TRBD2. The CDR3 loop spans 15 amino acids. CDR1 is LNHDA, CDR2 SQIVND, per germline (reference sequence). Trimming removed 5 bases from V and 4 bases from J; junction bases left unmatched: 6. CDR3 in amino acids: CASSVALAGGETQYF. The CDR3 region has the DNA TGTGCCAGTAGTGTAGCTCTAGCGGGAGGAGAGACCCAGTACTTC.

This clonotype was found once. The chain employs TRBV20-1 and TRBJ2-5; D gene uncertain. Germline V gene data show CDR1 as DFQATT and CDR2 as SNEGSKA (reference sequence). CDR3 size: 12 residues. V lost 5 bases and J 5 bases, leaving 12 bases between the germline ends. CDR3 DNA sequence: TGCAGTGCTCCTGCTGGCGCCGAGACCCAGTACTTC. Its protein product is CSAPAGAETQYF.

On this clonotype itself: This could be a read error, since a much larger clone is one nucleotide away. The missing conserved phenylalanine or tryptophan at the end of this CDR3 makes a read error likely. The V call is TRBV11-2, the J call TRBJ2-7; 10 bases match TRBD2. The CDR3 has 13 residues. With V trimmed by 2 bases and J by 6 bases, 1 base remained unmatched. The germline V gene encodes CDR1 SGHAT and CDR2 FQNNGV. The CDR3 DNA reads as TGTGCCAGCAGCTTACCTAGCGGGAGCGAGCAGTACCTC. Amino acids: CASSLPSGSEQYL.

This chain links TRBV29-1 with TRBJ1-2; D may be TRBD1 (5 bases). Per germline, CDR1 SQVTM and CDR2 ANQGSEA. V lost 7 bases and J lost 2, with 17 bases in between. The CDR3 is 14 amino acids. This CDR3 reads CSATKGRTNYGYTF. The DNA of the CDR3 is TGCAGCGCGACTAAGGGACGGACCAACTATGGCTACACCTTC.

A few counts support this clonotype. V and J are TRBV24-1 and TRBJ2-3; D is tentatively TRBD1 or TRBD2 (6 bases each). Germline CDR1 KGHDR, CDR2 SFDVKD. Trimming shortened V by 4 bases and J by 2 bases, and 15 bases separated the two germline ends. The length of the CDR3 is 16 residues. CDR3 loop: CATSDLGGSLTDTQYF. CDR3 nucleotide sequence: TGTGCCACCAGTGACCTAGGGGGGAGCCTCACAGATACGCAGTATTTT.

The sample holds many counts of this clonotype. The chain is built from TRBV24-1 and TRBJ1-5, with a weak D call TRBD1 (6 bases). Germline V gene sequence: CDR1 KGHDR, CDR2 SFDVKD. V shed 3 bases and J shed 0 bases, with 8 bases lying between them. This CDR3 has 15 amino acids. This CDR3 is CATSDGGHSNQPQHF. CDR3 coding DNA: TGTGCCACCAGTGATGGGGGACATAGCAATCAGCCCCAGCATTTT.

This clonotype was detected only once. The CDR3 sequence: CASSHGGAETQYF. CDR3 bases: TGTGCCAGCAGCCATGGAGGGGCGGAGACCCAGTACTTC. The J gene is TRBJ2-5, the V gene TRBV7-7; D perhaps matches TRBD2 (6 bases). Per germline, CDR1 SSHAT and CDR2 FNYEAQ (reference sequence). The CDR3 covers 13 residues. V lost 5 bases to trimming and J lost 5 bases, with 12 bases between them.